This passage covers 32 T cell receptor beta chains from one sample sequenced in a study of vaccination effects on CD4 cells after COVID-19. No antigen has been assigned to these receptors. Following an approximately ten-day culture, CD4+ T cells were purified. Documented for the person is a PCR-confirmed SARS-CoV-2 infection occurring between March and December 2020. Each person got two doses of an mRNA SARS-CoV-2 vaccine, BNT162b2 or mRNA-1273. The assay was immunoSEQ multiplex PCR, and TCRdb's table has in-frame clones only and misses some. Counted here are around 50,000 clones, 65% to 75% occurring once; the ten biggest clones make up under 7%. The sample was CD4+ T cells from PBMCs cultured without peptide, taken after COVID-19 vaccination. These receptor sequences come from a human donor who had a prior SARS-CoV-2 infection.

The gene calls are TRBV6-2 or TRBV6-3 and TRBJ2-3, with 7 positions matching TRBD2. Germline trimming cut 2 bases from V and 0 bases from J; bases unmatched to any gene: 5. The CDR3 spans 16 residues. Germline lookup yields CDR1 MNHEY and CDR2 SVGEGT. CDR3 sequence (DNA): TGTGCCAGCAGTTACGGGGGTAGCGGGAGCACAGATACGCAGTATTTT. It encodes CASSYGGSGSTDTQYF.

The genes are TRBV4-1 and TRBJ1-4; 7 nucleotides line up with TRBD1. Germline CDR1 is MGHRA and CDR2 is YSYEKL. There are 16 residues in the CDR3. Trimming cost V 3 bases and J 3 bases; bases outside gene matches: 7. Here the CDR3 reads CASSQATGTANEKLFF. The CDR3 region has the DNA TGCGCCAGCAGCCAGGCGACCGGGACAGCTAATGAAAAACTGTTTTTT.

The chain recombines TRBV5-1 with TRBJ2-5, with D tentatively TRBD2 (6 bases). Per germline, CDR1 SGHRS and CDR2 YFSETQ. The V end lost 4 bases, the J end lost 7 bases, and 14 bases lay between the germline ends. The CDR3 sequence is 13 residues long. The CDR3: CASSTGSAGTQYF. Here the CDR3 DNA reads TGCGCCAGCAGCACCGGGAGCGCAGGGACCCAGTACTTC. Full variable domain (rest looked up from reference TRBV5-1 and TRBJ2-5): KAGVTQTPRYLIKTRGQQVTLSCSPISGHRSVSWYQQTPGQGLQFLFEYFSETQRNKGNFPGRFSGRQFSNSRSEMNVSTLELGDSALYLCASSTGSAGTQYFGPGTRLLVL.

The genes are TRBV7-6 and TRBJ2-7; tentatively, D is TRBD1 (6 bases). The CDR3 is 15 amino acids. Trimming took 2 bases from V and 0 from J, leaving 11 bases between them. Germline V gives CDR1 SGHVS, CDR2 FNYEAQ. The CDR3 DNA follows: TGTGCCAGCAGCTTACTAGGGGGTTCCTCCTACGAGCAGTACTTC. Translated: CASSLLGGSSYEQYF.

Only one count was recorded for this clone. V and J are TRBV2 and TRBJ1-2; 10 bases agree with TRBD1. Germline trimming cut 3 bases from V and 5 bases from J; bases unmatched to any gene: 15. CDR1 is SNHLY, CDR2 FYNNEI, per germline. This CDR3 has 18 amino acids. CDR3 residues: CASSEGGTGAFGGYGYTF. The CDR3 DNA reads as TGTGCCAGCAGTGAGGGAGGGACAGGGGCCTTTGGAGGATATGGCTACACCTTC.

For the CDR3, the DNA is TGTGCCACCAGCAGAGATCTTAGCCCGCTCGAGCAGTACTTC. Translating gives CATSRDLSPLEQYF. The rearrangement joins TRBV15 to TRBJ2-7; D not certain. Germline V lookup: CDR1 LNHNV, CDR2 YYDKDF (reference sequence). V lost 0 bases and J lost 6, with 12 bases in between. The CDR3 runs to 14 residues.

A few counts support this clone. CDR3 nucleotides: TGTGCCAGCAGCTCCTTGACAGGTATAAGGTCAGAAGGCTACACCTTC. Translation: CASSSLTGIRSEGYTF. The V gene is TRBV5-5, the J gene TRBJ1-2, with D possibly matching TRBD1 (6 bases). CDR3 length equals 16 residues. V dropped 3 bases and J dropped 8 bases, with 23 bases sitting between them. Germline values: CDR1 SGHKS, CDR2 YYEKEE (reference sequence).

This clone appeared a few times. V gene TRBV6-5 combines with J gene TRBJ1-2; D perhaps matches TRBD1 (5 bases). V shed 8 bases and J shed 2 bases, with 12 bases lying between them. Germline V CDR1 and CDR2: MNHEY, SVGAGI. This CDR3 comprises 13 residues. The CDR3 bases are TGTGCCAGCCTTGGGGGGGAAAACTATGGCTACACCTTC. It specifies CASLGGENYGYTF.

This chain uses TRBV18 with TRBJ1-5, with D maybe TRBD1 (5 bases). The CDR3 has 16 amino acids. CDR1 is KGHSH and CDR2 is LQKENI in the germline V gene. The V gene lost 4 bases and the J gene lost 0 bases, with 13 bases spanning the gap. The CDR3 protein is CASSRRTKDSNQPQHF. The CDR3 nucleotides read TGTGCCAGCTCACGACGGACAAAGGATAGCAATCAGCCCCAGCATTTT.

In this sample, this clone turned up a few times. The chain is built from TRBV9 and TRBJ1-2; D is unclear. Trimming left V 4 bases short and J 4 bases short, with 11 bases between. Germline-derived CDR1 and CDR2 are SGDLS and YYNGEE. The CDR3 loop spans 13 amino acids. CDR3 residues: CASSPDRSYGYTF. The CDR3 nucleotides read TGTGCCAGCAGCCCCGACCGGAGCTATGGCTACACCTTC.

This clone occurred once. The rearrangement uses TRBV5-1 and TRBJ2-7; 8 nucleotides agree with TRBD1. There are 15 residues in the CDR3. Germline V CDR1 and CDR2: SGHRS, YFSETQ. With V trimmed by 0 bases and J by 1 base, 3 bases remained unmatched. CDR3 loop: CASSLATGGSYEQYF. The CDR3 DNA follows: TGCGCCAGCAGCTTGGCCACAGGGGGGTCCTACGAGCAGTACTTC. Full variable domain (missing parts from reference TRBV5-1 and TRBJ2-7): KAGVTQTPRYLIKTRGQQVTLSCSPISGHRSVSWYQQTPGQGLQFLFEYFSETQRNKGNFPGRFSGRQFSNSRSEMNVSTLELGDSALYLCASSLATGGSYEQYFGPGTRLTVT.

The V call is TRBV9, the J call TRBJ2-1; D perhaps matches TRBD1 (6 bases). The CDR3 spans 13 residues. The V and J ends lost 4 bases and 8 bases respectively, with 13 bases between them. Germline V CDR1 and CDR2: SGDLS, YYNGEE. This CDR3 is CASSKYRVHEQFF. Here the CDR3 DNA reads TGTGCCAGCAGCAAATACAGGGTTCATGAGCAGTTCTTC.

This chain links TRBV5-4 with TRBJ1-1, with D maybe TRBD1 (6 bases). Germline V gene sequence: CDR1 SGHNT, CDR2 YYREEE (reference sequence). This CDR3 spans 15 amino acids. Deletions cut 4 bases from V and 1 base from J, with 14 bases between. CDR3 amino acids: CASSPDGGRNTEAFF. In DNA form, the CDR3 reads TGTGCCAGCAGCCCCGATGGGGGCAGGAACACTGAAGCTTTCTTT.

This clone was observed a few times. The chain carries TRBV7-3 and TRBJ1-2; the D gene is possibly TRBD1 (5 bases). The V end was cut by 2 bases, the J end by 4 bases, with 8 bases between. The CDR3 length is 13 residues. Germline lookup yields CDR1 SGHTA and CDR2 FQGTGA. The CDR3 is CASSLGHGYGYTF. Here the CDR3 DNA reads TGTGCCAGCAGCTTAGGACACGGCTATGGCTACACCTTC. Based on the CDR3 plus reference TRBV7-3 and TRBJ1-2, the full variable domain is GAGVSQTPSNKVTEKGKYVELRCDPISGHTALYWYRQSLGQGPEFLIYFQGTGAADDSGLPNDRFFAVRPEGSVSTLKIQRTERGDSAVYLCASSLGHGYGYTFGSGTRLTVV.

The chain couples TRBV24-1 to TRBJ2-5; 8 nucleotides align to TRBD2. Germline V gives CDR1 KGHDR, CDR2 SFDVKD. V lost 2 bases, J lost 4 bases, and 5 bases stayed unmatched. The CDR3 sequence is 15 residues long. CDR3 sequence reads: CATSDSRSGGETQYF. Written as DNA, the CDR3 is TGTGCCACCAGTGATTCCAGAAGCGGGGGAGAGACCCAGTACTTC.

V gene TRBV19 combines with J gene TRBJ2-1; TRBD2 matches at 15 bases. This CDR3 comprises 16 residues. With V trimmed by 5 bases and J by 5 bases, 4 bases remained unmatched. Per germline, CDR1 LNHDA and CDR2 SQIVND (reference sequence). The CDR3 region is CASSGLAGGYNNEQFF. CDR3 nucleotide sequence: TGTGCCAGTAGTGGACTAGCGGGAGGGTACAACAATGAGCAGTTCTTC.

This clone showed up just a few times. CDR3: CASSLALQSQNIQYF. For the CDR3, the DNA is TGCGCCAGCAGCCTGGCGCTCCAGTCTCAAAACATTCAGTACTTC. V usage is TRBV5-1 and J usage is TRBJ2-4; D is undetermined. Trimming pared 4 bases from V and 5 bases from J, leaving 16 bases between. CDR1 is SGHRS and CDR2 is YFSETQ in the germline V gene. This CDR3 region has 15 residues.

The rearrangement links TRBV11-3 to TRBJ2-7; D is uncertain. Germline V lookup: CDR1 SGHNT, CDR2 YENEEA. The CDR3 totals 12 residues. The germline V and J ends were trimmed by 1 base and 3 bases, with 4 bases remaining between them. CDR3 amino acids: CASSLGDYEQYF. The CDR3 DNA is TGTGCCAGCAGCTTAGGGGACTACGAGCAGTACTTC.

This chain uses TRBV6-5 with TRBJ1-1; a weak D match, TRBD1 (5 bases). This CDR3 has 13 amino acids. Trimming cost V 2 bases and J 8 bases, with 12 bases left between them. The germline V gene encodes CDR1 MNHEY and CDR2 SVGAGI. CDR3 protein: CASSYLDRDEAFF. DNA of the CDR3: TGTGCCAGCAGTTACCTAGACCGGGACGAAGCTTTCTTT.

This clone was seen only once. Written as DNA, the CDR3 is TGCAGTGCTAGAGGTCCAGATACGCAGTATTTT. It codes for CSARGPDTQYF. J is TRBJ2-3 and V is TRBV20-1; D unclear. Looked up from germline, CDR1 is DFQATT and CDR2 is SNEGSKA (reference sequence). The ends were cut back, 1 base at V and 4 bases at J, with 3 bases in the middle. This CDR3 spans 11 amino acids.

The chain recombines TRBV7-9 with TRBJ2-1; D is perhaps TRBD2 (6 bases). This CDR3 has 15 residues. V was pared by 4 bases and J by 2 bases, with 12 bases between. In germline, CDR1 is SEHNR, CDR2 FQNEAQ (reference sequence). In DNA, the CDR3 is TGTGCCAGCAGCTCACCGACTAGTCCCTACAATGAGCAGTTCTTC. Translating it yields CASSSPTSPYNEQFF.

V gene TRBV9 combines with J gene TRBJ2-3, with no clear D. CDR3 length equals 14 residues. The V and J ends lost 0 bases and 2 bases respectively, with 7 bases between them. The germline V gene encodes CDR1 SGDLS and CDR2 YYNGEE. The CDR3 nucleotides are TGTGCCAGCAGCGTAGAACTGAACACAGATACGCAGTATTTT. Translating it yields CASSVELNTDTQYF.

Only a few counts were recorded for this clone. The chain has TRBV9 and TRBJ1-1; D gene ambiguous. The CDR3 runs 15 residues. CDR1 and CDR2 (germline): SGDLS, YYNGEE. The V and J ends lost 3 bases and 0 bases respectively, with 12 bases between them. CDR3 region: CASSATQVMNTEAFF. CDR3 DNA: TGTGCCAGCAGCGCCACCCAGGTGATGAACACTGAAGCTTTCTTT.

The chain couples TRBV5-4 to TRBJ2-1; 10 nucleotides agree with TRBD2. CDR3 length: 15 residues. The germline CDR1 and CDR2 sequences are SGHNT and YYREEE (reference sequence). Unmatched junction bases numbered 7, after V lost 3 bases and J lost 7 bases. The CDR3 sequence: CASSSERGGRNEQFF. CDR3 sequence (DNA): TGTGCCAGCAGCTCTGAGCGGGGGGGCAGGAATGAGCAGTTCTTC.

J is TRBJ2-3 and V is TRBV10-3; D remains ambiguous. The V gene lost 6 bases and the J gene lost 0 bases, with 13 bases spanning the gap. There are 15 residues in the CDR3. CDR1 and CDR2 from the germline V gene are ENHRY and SYGVKD. The CDR3 nucleotides read TGTGCCATCAGGCTGACGGAGTACAGCACAGATACGCAGTATTTT. This codes for CAIRLTEYSTDTQYF.

V and J are TRBV7-3 and TRBJ1-2, with 11 bases that match TRBD1. With 5 bases clipped from V and 3 bases from J, the junction kept 5 bases outside the gene matches. The CDR3 has 15 residues. Germline values: CDR1 SGHTA, CDR2 FQGTGA. The chain's CDR3 is CASSPGTGGYYGYTF. The CDR3 bases are TGTGCCAGCAGCCCCGGGACAGGGGGTTACTATGGCTACACCTTC.

The rearrangement uses TRBV7-2 and TRBJ1-2; D gene uncertain. The germline V gene has CDR1 SGHTA and CDR2 FQGNSA. Deletions cut 4 bases from V and 3 bases from J, with 12 bases between. The CDR3 extends over 14 amino acids. CDR3 coding DNA: TGTGCCAGCAGCTCACCAAGACCCTACTATGGCTACACCTTC. Protein product: CASSSPRPYYGYTF.

CDR3 sequence reads: CASSWDRAQPQHF. The CDR3 region has the DNA TGTGCCAGCAGTTGGGACAGGGCTCAGCCCCAGCATTTT. The rearrangement joins TRBV12-3 or TRBV12-4 to TRBJ1-5; 9 bases are shared with TRBD1. The CDR3 runs to 13 residues. V trimming: 4 bases; J trimming: 6 bases; junction bases outside the gene matches: 1.

This clone came up a few times. The chain uses TRBV7-9 and TRBJ1-1, with 7 positions matching TRBD1. The CDR3 has 13 residues. Germline lookup yields CDR1 SEHNR and CDR2 FQNEAQ (reference sequence). V shed 5 bases and J 8 bases; nucleotides not matched to a gene: 8. The CDR3 reads CASSGFADREAFF. Written as DNA, the CDR3 is TGTGCCAGCAGCGGTTTCGCGGACAGGGAAGCTTTCTTT.

The chain uses TRBV10-3 and TRBJ1-2, with D unclear. The CDR3 covers 14 residues. Deletions cut 0 bases from V and 0 bases from J, with 5 bases between. The germline gives CDR1 ENHRY, CDR2 SYGVKD. The CDR3 spells CAISESGANYGYTF. CDR3 bases: TGTGCCATCAGTGAGTCGGGCGCTAACTATGGCTACACCTTC.

The rearrangement links TRBV6-1 to TRBJ2-1; 11 positions agree with TRBD2. Germline V gene sequence: CDR1 MNHNS, CDR2 SASEGT. The ends lost 1 base at V and 7 bases at J; junction bases unmatched: 9. The CDR3 sequence is 17 residues long. In nucleotides, the CDR3 is TGTGCCAGCAGTGAAGGTATACTAGCGGGAGAAGGGAATGAGCAGTTCTTC. Translating gives CASSEGILAGEGNEQFF.

This chain links TRBV4-3 with TRBJ2-3; 12 nucleotides agree with TRBD2. V gave up 1 base and J gave up 2 bases; unmatched junction bases: 7. The CDR3 is 18 residues long. Germline values: CDR1 LGHNA, CDR2 YSLEER. CDR3 DNA: TGCGCCAGCAGCCAAGGGACTAGCGGGATTACCTTCACAGATACGCAGTATTTT. This codes for CASSQGTSGITFTDTQYF.